This T cell receptor beta chain was retrieved from a study of cytomegalovirus exposure and HLA in healthy donors. Germline V gives CDR1 SNHLY, CDR2 FYNNEI. V dropped 2 bases and J dropped 5 bases, with 15 bases sitting between them. The CDR3 is made up of 15 amino acids. 60 Vbeta and 13 Jbeta primers were used in PCR. The assay was immunoSEQ multiplex PCR, and TCRdb's table has in-frame clones only and misses some. The sample has around 67,000 clones; around four fifths are singletons. The TCR was taken from a young woman in good health and CMV-seropositive. The chain joins TRBV2 to TRBJ1-2; D is unclear. Sequencing was performed on PBMCs. CDR3: CASSETLNLRYGYTF. DNA for the CDR3: TGTGCCAGCAGTGAAACGTTAAACCTACGATATGGCTACACCTTC.